Listed below are T cell receptor beta chains from one sample, sequenced in a study of tumor-infiltrating lymphocytes in primary liver carcinoma. From the multiplex PCR reads, TCRdb called clonotypes with MiXCR, one entry per CDR3 protein. This table holds a few hundred thousand distinct CDR3 sequences, approximately 54% found once. The sample comprised peripheral blood. Every receptor here comes from a woman aged 25 to 45 with primary liver carcinoma and hepatitis B virus infection. Both conserved end residues are part of each CDR3. A D gene is named only where the DNA matches it firmly. Size is stated for part of the rows, as once, few or many counts, or as a class when the clone is expanded.

j_call v_call clone_size d_call cdr3_aa cdr3_nt
TRBJ2-7 TRBV23-1 few . CASSQARTPPEQYF TGCGCCAGCAGTCAAGCTAGGACGCCTCCCGAGCAGTACTTC
TRBJ2-1 TRBV30 . TRBD2 CAWGTSGRYDEQFF TGTGCCTGGGGGACTAGCGGGAGATACGATGAGCAGTTCTTC
TRBJ1-1 TRBV11-2 . . CASSLDSGHGEAFF TGTGCCAGCAGCTTAGACTCGGGACACGGTGAAGCTTTCTTT
TRBJ1-1 TRBV11-2 once . CASNPRGGMNTKAFF TGTGCCAGCAACCCCCGTGGGGGAATGAACACTAAAGCTTTCTTT
TRBJ2-1 TRBV12-3/TRBV12-4 few . CASSLMGSGPWDEQFF TGTGCCAGCAGTTTAATGGGTAGCGGCCCGTGGGATGAGCAGTTCTTC
TRBJ2-1 TRBV18 . . CASSPLRASGTYNEQFF TGTGCCAGCTCACCACTAAGGGCCTCAGGGACCTACAATGAGCAGTTCTTC
TRBJ2-2 TRBV19 once TRBD1 CASRVGTGATGELFF TGTGCCAGTAGGGTAGGGACAGGGGCCACCGGGGAGCTGTTTTTT
TRBJ1-1 TRBV28 . . CASSLPRDRTEAFF TGTGCCAGCAGTTTACCCAGAGACAGAACTGAAGCTTTCTTT
TRBJ2-1 TRBV14 few TRBD2 CASSHRGRRTYNEQFF TGTGCCAGCAGCCATCGCGGGAGGAGGACCTACAATGAGCAGTTCTTC
TRBJ2-7 TRBV5-5 . TRBD1 CASSDTGQGAFLNEQYF TGTGCCAGCAGCGATACTGGACAGGGGGCTTTCCTGAACGAGCAGTACTTC
TRBJ2-1 TRBV10-3 . TRBD2 CSISRAGGPTNEQFF TGTTCCATCAGCCGAGCGGGAGGGCCGACAAATGAGCAGTTCTTC
TRBJ1-1 TRBV12-3/TRBV12-4 . TRBD1 CVSSLGRGTLNTEAFF TGTGTCAGCAGTTTAGGCAGGGGGACCCTGAACACTGAAGCTTTCTTT
TRBJ1-2 TRBV4-1 few TRBD1 CASSSQGAGIYGYTF TGCGCCAGCAGCTCACAGGGGGCGGGTATCTATGGCTACACCTTC
TRBJ1-3 TRBV6-1 . . CASSERSQNSGNTIYF TGTGCCAGCAGTGAAAGGTCGCAGAACTCTGGAAACACCATATATTTT
TRBJ2-7 TRBV11-2 . TRBD2 CASSLSTSGAVQYF TGTGCCAGCAGCTTATCGACTAGCGGGGCGGTGCAATACTTC
TRBJ2-1 TRBV11-3 many . CASSLDPGIGNNEQFF TGTGCCAGCAGCTTAGATCCAGGGATTGGGAACAATGAGCAGTTCTTC
TRBJ2-7 TRBV14 . . CASSQDWCKGEQYF TGTGCCAGCAGCCAAGATTGGTGTAAGGGCGAGCAGTACTTC
TRBJ1-2 TRBV5-1 . TRBD1 CASSLNRGEGYGYTF TGCGCCAGCAGCTTAAACAGGGGAGAGGGCTATGGCTACACCTTC
TRBJ2-3 TRBV11-2 . . CAEQEVFTDTQYF TGTGCAGAGCAGGAGGTGTTCACAGATACACAGTATTTT
TRBJ1-4 TRBV4-3 . TRBD1 CASSQTGTGDEKLFF TGCGCCAGCAGCCAGACCGGGACAGGGGATGAAAAACTGTTTTTT
TRBJ1-4 TRBV7-9 . TRBD1 CASERGTATTNEELFF TGTGCCAGCGAACGCGGGACAGCGACAACTAATGAAGAGCTGTTTTTT
TRBJ2-6 TRBV11-2 once . CASSSFGVGVWWGANVLTF TGTGCCAGCAGCTCCTTTGGGGTGGGAGTGTGGTGGGGGGCCAACGTCCTGACTTTC
TRBJ1-2 TRBV6-5 few . CASTLGANGGYTF TGTGCCAGCACCCTTGGGGCGAATGGTGGCTACACCTTC
TRBJ1-2 TRBV29-1 many TRBD1 CSVDRGTGQGVNYGYTF TGCAGCGTTGATAGGGGAACGGGCCAGGGGGTGAACTATGGCTACACCTTC
TRBJ2-7 TRBV12-3/TRBV12-4 once . CASSPWDGRLAQYF TGTGCCAGCAGTCCCTGGGACGGCCGTCTCGCGCAGTACTTC
TRBJ1-5 TRBV30 . . CAWSANQGSNQPQHF TGTGCCTGGAGTGCGAACCAGGGTAGCAATCAGCCCCAGCATTTT
TRBJ2-2 TRBV28 . . CASTTPSGTTGELFF TGTGCCAGCACCACTCCGTCGGGGACTACCGGGGAGCTGTTTTTT